This T cell receptor (beta chain) was documented in a study of vaccination effects on CD4 cells after COVID-19. General study findings and limits: Clones induced by infection and by vaccine showed marked clonal contraction late after vaccination.

Expansion of antigen-specific CD4+ T cells with viral peptide pools was carried out by the ViraFEST assay before sequencing. Subsequent to 10 days of culture, CD4+ T cells were isolated. Documented for the person is a PCR-confirmed SARS-CoV-2 infection occurring between March and December 2020. After about 2 million PBMC were placed in each well, they were cultured with around 10 IU/ml IL-2 and roughly 10 ug/ml peptides. With an HIV-1 Nef peptide pool, the negative control culture was set up. As to this clone: Its matching antigen is unknown.

This CDR3 has 12 residues. The germline V and J ends were trimmed by 6 bases and 8 bases, with 13 bases remaining between them. Germline CDR1 MGHRA, CDR2 YSYEKL. Repertoires were generated with immunoSEQ multiplex PCR, while TCRdb's copy carries only in-frame clones and drops some. Of 70,000 or so clones listed, 73% are singletons. The sample in question was CD4+ T cells from PBMCs cultured with HIV peptides, obtained before COVID-19 vaccination. The subset here: HIV-1 Nef peptide pool negative control/reference culture. This TCR came from a human donor who had a prior SARS-CoV-2 infection. The chain is built from TRBV4-1 and TRBJ1-1; tentatively, D is TRBD1 (5 bases). This chain's CDR3 is CASSHGAGEAFF. DNA of the CDR3: TGCGCCAGCAGTCACGGGGCGGGCGAAGCTTTCTTT.